This passage covers 18 T cell receptor beta chains from one sample sequenced in a study of T cell responses to AZD1222 COVID-19 vaccine (dated by TCRdb to the early 2020s). The sample's time point label, in plain terms: about 28 days (+/-7) after the second vaccine dose. Preparation of the library involved the immunoSEQ multiplex PCR assay. TCRdb re-hosts the immuneACCESS table, in-frame sequences only. Its copies lack some clones; in the studies checked, an unresolved V gene accounts for under half of them, and the cause for the rest is not known. The sample table contains roughly 110,000 clones; only one count was recorded for more than 70% of them. The biggest ten clones account for 6.5% of the sample. The source material was peripheral blood, sampled 28 days after the second AZD1222 dose. The source is an adult who received the AZD1222 COVID-19 vaccine.

The sample holds one count of this clone. The V and J genes are TRBV27 and TRBJ1-1, with a weak D call TRBD1 (5 bases). CDR1 MNHEY and CDR2 SMNVEV come from the germline V gene (reference sequence). There are 15 residues in the CDR3. Trimming cost V 3 bases and J 5 bases, with 16 bases left between them. CDR3 residues: CASSFYRPGGTEAFF. The CDR3 nucleotides are TGTGCCAGCAGTTTTTACAGGCCCGGGGGTACTGAAGCTTTCTTT.

The chain links TRBV5-1 to TRBJ1-5, with D unclear. The germline gives CDR1 SGHRS, CDR2 YFSETQ. Trimming removed 3 bases from V and 4 bases from J, with 20 bases in between. The CDR3 covers 17 residues. The CDR3 DNA is TGCGCCAGCAGCTCCCAACCCAATTCCAATGGGAATCAGCCCCAGCATTTT. This codes for CASSSQPNSNGNQPQHF.

The chain couples TRBV6-2 or TRBV6-3 to TRBJ1-1, with D uncertain. V was cut by 2 bases and J by 5 bases, with 30 bases left in between. The germline V gene has CDR1 MNHEY and CDR2 SVGEGT. The CDR3 length is 20 residues. CDR3 sequence (DNA): TGTGCCAGCAGTTACAGTAGCGGTCGATACGGACCGACGGTCCGAACTGAAGCTTTCTTT. Amino acid sequence: CASSYSSGRYGPTVRTEAFF.

This chain connects TRBV18 to TRBJ1-4; D not resolved. Germline V gene lookup returns CDR1 KGHSH and CDR2 LQKENI. The CDR3 has 13 residues. Trimming cost V 8 bases and J 0 bases, with 7 bases left between them. CDR3 residues: CASQRSTNEKLFF. As DNA, the CDR3 is TGTGCCAGCCAGAGGTCAACTAATGAAAAACTGTTTTTT.

J is TRBJ1-6 and V is TRBV18, with 10 bases lining up with TRBD1. Per germline, CDR1 KGHSH and CDR2 LQKENI. This CDR3 is built from 13 residues. V lost 6 bases to trimming and J lost 8 bases; unmatched junction nucleotides: 1. As DNA, the CDR3 is TGTGCCAGCTCCGGACAGGGGGATTCACCCCTCCACTTT. Protein product: CASSGQGDSPLHF.

The V gene is TRBV29-1, the J gene TRBJ2-2; 7 bases line up with TRBD1. This CDR3 is built from 12 residues. Looked up from germline, CDR1 is SQVTM and CDR2 is ANQGSEA. V shed 7 bases and J 6 bases; nucleotides not matched to a gene: 5. The CDR3 sequence: CSGGQSAGELFF. The CDR3 region has the DNA TGCAGCGGGGGACAGTCAGCCGGGGAGCTGTTTTTT.

This chain connects TRBV4-3 to TRBJ1-5; no firm D call. Germline V gene lookup returns CDR1 LGHNA and CDR2 YSLEER. The CDR3 covers 15 residues. Trimming cost V 0 bases and J 1 base, with 7 bases left between them. CDR3 sequence (DNA): TGCGCCAGCAGCCAAGAGGTGGGAAGCAATCAGCCCCAGCATTTT. Its protein is CASSQEVGSNQPQHF.

The chain has TRBV5-1 and TRBJ1-1; D not certain. The CDR3 length is 14 residues. The V end was cut by 4 bases, the J end by 3 bases, with 13 bases between. Germline values: CDR1 SGHRS, CDR2 YFSETQ. CDR3: CASSATGVDTEAFF. CDR3 coding DNA: TGCGCCAGCAGCGCAACCGGGGTAGACACTGAAGCTTTCTTT.

The CDR3 loop reads CSASKSEETQYF. In DNA form, the CDR3 reads TGCAGTGCTAGTAAGTCCGAAGAGACCCAGTACTTC. The rearrangement links TRBV20-1 to TRBJ2-5; D is undetermined. CDR1 is DFQATT, CDR2 SNEGSKA, per germline (reference sequence). This CDR3 region has 12 residues. V was trimmed by 3 bases and J by 3 bases, leaving 8 bases between them.

The chain links TRBV2 to TRBJ1-2, with D possibly matching TRBD1 (6 bases). Germline-derived CDR1 and CDR2 are SNHLY and FYNNEI. The V end lost 6 bases, the J end lost 4 bases, and 9 bases lay between the germline ends. The CDR3 is 12 amino acids. This CDR3 is CASSQGIYGYTF. The CDR3, as DNA: TGTGCCAGCAGCCAGGGGATCTATGGCTACACCTTC.

The J gene is TRBJ2-3, the V gene TRBV7-3; D is ambiguous. The CDR3 runs to 14 residues. Germline CDR1 and CDR2: SGHTA and FQGTGA. V was cut by 5 bases and J by 0 bases, with 9 bases left in between. The CDR3 spells CASSPLASTDTQYF. As DNA, the CDR3 is TGTGCCAGCAGCCCCCTGGCAAGCACAGATACGCAGTATTTT. Looking up the rest from reference TRBV7-3 and TRBJ2-3 gives the full variable domain: GAGVSQTPSNKVTEKGKYVELRCDPISGHTALYWYRQSLGQGPEFLIYFQGTGAADDSGLPNDRFFAVRPEGSVSTLKIQRTERGDSAVYLCASSPLASTDTQYFGPGTRLTVL.

The chain is built from TRBV20-1 and TRBJ2-6; D might be TRBD1 (5 bases). Germline V gene sequence: CDR1 DFQATT, CDR2 SNEGSKA (reference sequence). This CDR3 has 15 amino acids. V dropped 3 bases and J dropped 0 bases, with 9 bases sitting between them. CDR3 sequence (DNA): TGCAGTGCTAGTAACAGGAACTCTGGGGCCAACGTCCTGACTTTC. Encoded protein: CSASNRNSGANVLTF.

The chain joins TRBV2 to TRBJ2-7; 8 positions match TRBD1. Germline lookup yields CDR1 SNHLY and CDR2 FYNNEI. Trimming took 2 bases from V and 7 from J; bases not matched to a gene: 10. CDR3 length: 15 residues. As DNA, the CDR3 is TGTGCCAGCAGTGAAACCGGGACAGGCCAAGGGGAGCAGTACTTC. It yields the protein CASSETGTGQGEQYF.

This chain uses TRBV29-1 with TRBJ2-7; 10 bases match TRBD1. CDR3 length: 13 residues. V lost 5 bases to trimming and J lost 0 bases; unmatched junction nucleotides: 1. Per the germline V gene, CDR1 is SQVTM and CDR2 is ANQGSEA. This CDR3 reads CSVWTGGSYEQYF. CDR3 bases: TGCAGCGTTTGGACAGGGGGCTCCTACGAGCAGTACTTC.

This chain connects TRBV9 to TRBJ1-6; TRBD1 matches 7 bases. The CDR3 consists of 13 residues. Unmatched junction bases numbered 2, after V lost 1 base and J lost 10 bases. Germline assignment: CDR1 SGDLS and CDR2 YYNGEE. In DNA, the CDR3 is TGTGCCAGCAGCGTACTACAGGGGTCACCCCTCCACTTT. This encodes CASSVLQGSPLHF.

This chain joins TRBV13 and TRBJ1-2; no clear D gene. The V end lost 6 bases, the J end lost 3 bases, and 11 bases lay between the germline ends. The CDR3 totals 13 residues. CDR1 is PRHDT and CDR2 is FYEKMQ in the germline V gene (reference sequence). The CDR3 DNA reads TGTGCCAGCAGATTACCCTTAGACTATGGCTACACCTTC. It yields the protein CASRLPLDYGYTF.

The J gene is TRBJ2-1, the V gene TRBV6-4; 9 positions agree with TRBD2. V shed 0 bases and J 8 bases; nucleotides not matched to a gene: 8. The germline gives CDR1 MRHNA, CDR2 SNTAGT. This CDR3 contains 16 residues. CDR3 region: CASSDSPGGGADEQFF. The CDR3 coding sequence is TGTGCCAGCAGTGACTCCCCTGGCGGGGGGGCCGATGAGCAGTTCTTC.

The chain links TRBV7-6 to TRBJ1-1; tentatively, D is TRBD1 (5 bases). With 4 bases removed from V and 4 bases from J, the gap between germline ends came to 19 bases. Germline V gives CDR1 SGHVS, CDR2 FNYEAQ. This CDR3 region has 16 residues. The CDR3, as DNA: TGTGCCAGCAGCTCCCTTGGAGTGGGGGGAACCACTGAAGCTTTCTTT. This gives the protein CASSSLGVGGTTEAFF.